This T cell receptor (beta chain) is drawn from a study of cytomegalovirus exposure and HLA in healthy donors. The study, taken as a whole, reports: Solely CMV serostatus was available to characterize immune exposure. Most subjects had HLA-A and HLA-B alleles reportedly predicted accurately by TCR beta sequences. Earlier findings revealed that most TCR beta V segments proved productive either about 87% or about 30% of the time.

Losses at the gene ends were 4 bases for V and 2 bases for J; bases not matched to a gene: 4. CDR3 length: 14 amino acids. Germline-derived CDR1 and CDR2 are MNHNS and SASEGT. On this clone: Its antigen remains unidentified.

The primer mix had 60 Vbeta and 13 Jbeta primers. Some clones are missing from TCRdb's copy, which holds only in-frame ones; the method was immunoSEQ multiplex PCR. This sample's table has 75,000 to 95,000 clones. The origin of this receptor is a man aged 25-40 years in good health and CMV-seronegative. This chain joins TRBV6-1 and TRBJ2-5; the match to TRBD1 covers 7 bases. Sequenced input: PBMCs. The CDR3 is CASSADRVQETQYF. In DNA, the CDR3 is TGTGCCAGCAGTGCCGACAGGGTTCAAGAGACCCAGTACTTC.